Below, 27 T cell receptor beta chains from the same sample are listed, as sequenced in a study of neurological immune-mediated disorders. TCRdb fed the 5' RACE reads into MiXCR, producing one record per CDR3 protein. This sample has 75,000 to 85,000 distinct CDR3 sequences, with roughly a sixth found just once. Specimen: PBMCs. These receptors were obtained from a woman between 35 and 50 years old in good health.

This clonotype was seen at least ten times. The genes are TRBV3-1 and TRBJ2-5; 15 nucleotides match TRBD2. Germline assignment: CDR1 LGHDT and CDR2 YNNKEL (reference sequence). The V segment lost 7 bases and the J segment 5 bases; nucleotides outside the gene matches: 11. The CDR3 extends over 17 amino acids. CDR3 bases: TGTGCCAGCATCTCAAACGGACTAGCGGGGGGGTCGGAGACCCAGTACTTC. Translating it yields CASISNGLAGGSETQYF.

This clonotype occurred many times. Here the CDR3 DNA reads TGTGCCAGCCGGGGCTATTCGAACACCGGGGAGCTGTTTTTT. This gives the protein CASRGYSNTGELFF. The V gene is TRBV6-2 or TRBV6-3, the J gene TRBJ2-2, with D possibly called TRBD1 or TRBD2 (5 bases each). CDR3 length: 14 amino acids. CDR1 MNHEY and CDR2 SVGEGT come from the germline V gene. V lost 8 bases and J lost 0, with 10 bases in between.

This clonotype was counted ten times or more. The gene calls are TRBV7-8 and TRBJ2-1, with a tentative D call TRBD1 (5 bases). The V gene's germline CDR1 is SGHVS and CDR2 FQNEAQ. Trimming cost V 3 bases and J 7 bases, with 10 bases left between them. The CDR3 spans 13 residues. In DNA form, the CDR3 reads TGTGCCAGCAGCTTCCGTCCAGGGAATGAGCAGTTCTTC. Encoded protein: CASSFRPGNEQFF. The full variable domain, its missing parts supplied by reference TRBV7-8 and TRBJ2-1, is GAGVSQSPRYKVAKRGQDVALRCDPISGHVSLFWYQQALGQGPEFLTYFQNEAQLDKSGLPSDRFFAERPEGSVSTLKIQRTQQEDSAVYLCASSFRPGNEQFFGPGTRLTVL.

In this sample, this clonotype turned up a few times. V is TRBV15 and J is TRBJ2-5; D possibly corresponds to TRBD2 (6 bases). CDR1 is LNHNV, CDR2 YYDKDF, per germline (reference sequence). This CDR3 contains 15 residues. V shed 1 base and J shed 5 bases, with 14 bases lying between them. The DNA for the CDR3 is TGTGCCACCAGCAGAGGACCGCAGGGAGGCGAGACCCAGTACTTC. Its protein product is CATSRGPQGGETQYF.

Note on this clonotype: The DNA is left out, because the CDR3 cannot be placed on it with certainty; the CDR3 is given as TCRdb lists it. The rearrangement joins TRBV5-1 to TRBJ2-7; the D call in the table, TRBD1, was not verified against the DNA. Germline values: CDR1 SGHRS, CDR2 YFSETQ. The CDR3 adds up to 21 amino acids, both ends counted. The CDR3 loop is CASSFYICSATQGQGGSEQYV.

This clonotype occurred many times. CDR3 in amino acids: CSGAGTKNTEAFF. CDR3 coding DNA: TGCAGCGGGGCCGGGACAAAGAACACTGAAGCTTTCTTT. The chain recombines TRBV29-1 with TRBJ1-1; TRBD1 is a possible D gene (6 bases). V was clipped by 7 bases and J by 1 base, with 13 bases between them. This CDR3 comprises 13 residues. Germline V gene sequence: CDR1 SQVTM, CDR2 ANQGSEA.

The chain couples TRBV12-3 or TRBV12-4 to TRBJ2-5, with 7 bases lining up with TRBD2. Trimming cost V 3 bases and J 5 bases; bases outside gene matches: 9. The CDR3 is made up of 15 amino acids. CDR3 in DNA: TGTGCCAGCAGTTTGGAGGGAGGGAGAGGGGAGACCCAGTACTTC. Amino acids: CASSLEGGRGETQYF.

This clonotype was seen ten or more times. The CDR3 nucleotides are TGCGCCAGCAGCCAGACAGGCACTTATAATTCACCCCTCCACTTT. Residues: CASSQTGTYNSPLHF. The chain joins TRBV4-1 to TRBJ1-6; possible D gene TRBD1, 6 bases. Trimming left V 3 bases short and J 4 bases short, with 10 bases between. The CDR3 spans 15 residues. The germline V gene encodes CDR1 MGHRA and CDR2 YSYEKL.

To note about this clonotype: A much larger clone lies one base from this, so it may be a read error. This chain joins TRBV20-1 and TRBJ1-3, with D unresolved. The CDR3 covers 15 residues. V was trimmed by 1 base and J by 4 bases, leaving 14 bases between them. The germline gives CDR1 DFQATT, CDR2 SNEGSKA (reference sequence). CDR3 sequence reads: CSARGTQMGGNTIYF. The CDR3 DNA reads as TGCAGTGCTAGAGGTACTCAGATGGGGGGAAACACCATATATTTT.

The V gene is TRBV7-2, the J gene TRBJ2-1; 10 bases are a match to TRBD2. The CDR3 totals 16 residues. CDR1 is SGHTA, CDR2 FQGNSA, per germline. V was pared by 5 bases and J by 8 bases, with 12 bases of the junction left unmatched. The CDR3 protein is CTSSPPGLAGVHEQFF. The CDR3 region has the DNA TGTACCAGCAGCCCCCCGGGGCTAGCGGGGGTTCATGAGCAGTTCTTC.

This clonotype was seen at least ten times. The genes are TRBV6-5 and TRBJ2-5; tentatively, D is TRBD1 (6 bases). Germline V gene data show CDR1 as MNHEY and CDR2 as SVGAGI. V was cut by 4 bases and J by 4 bases, with 16 bases left in between. The CDR3 covers 15 residues. The CDR3 DNA sequence: TGTGCCAGCAGTTCTAGGACAGAAGAAGGAGAGACCCAGTACTTC. Its translation: CASSSRTEEGETQYF.

This clonotype was recorded at least ten times. This chain links TRBV3-2 with TRBJ2-7; the table names TRBD1, a call not compared with the DNA. TRBV3-2 has pseudogene status. The CDR3 is 16 residues long. The CDR3 region has the DNA TGTGCCAGCAGCTCTATAACGGACAAATACTCCTACGAGCAGTACTTC. It specifies CASSSITDKYSYEQYF.

There are many counts of this clonotype. The V gene is TRBV5-6, the J gene TRBJ2-3; D is possibly TRBD2 (7 bases). The CDR3 loop spans 14 amino acids. Germline V gene data show CDR1 as SGHDT and CDR2 as YYEEEE. Trimming took off 4 bases at V and 6 bases at J, with 15 bases between the two ends. As DNA, the CDR3 is TGTGCCAGCAGCCGGAGGGGGGGGAGGGATACGCAGTATTTT. This translates into CASSRRGGRDTQYF. The entire variable domain, with the rest obtained from reference TRBV5-6 and TRBJ2-3, is as follows: DAGVTQSPTHLIKTRGQQVTLRCSPKSGHDTVSWYQQALGQGPQFIFQYYEEEERQRGNFPDRFSGHQFPNYSSELNVNALLLGDSALYLCASSRRGGRDTQYFGPGTRLTVL.

There are many counts of this clonotype. The CDR3 sequence is CSASRDFNTDTQYF. The CDR3, as DNA: TGCAGTGCTAGCCGGGACTTCAACACAGATACGCAGTATTTT. V usage is TRBV20-1 and J usage is TRBJ2-3; D is perhaps TRBD2 (6 bases). Trimming took 3 bases from V and 2 from J, leaving 12 bases between them. This CDR3 region has 14 residues. Per germline, CDR1 DFQATT and CDR2 SNEGSKA (reference sequence).

This clonotype was detected ten times or more. The V and J genes are TRBV6-1 and TRBJ1-1; D might be TRBD1 (5 bases). The CDR3 has 15 amino acids. The V and J ends lost 4 bases and 0 bases respectively, with 12 bases between them. The germline gives CDR1 MNHNS, CDR2 SASEGT. CDR3: CASSAEGEMNTEAFF. CDR3 nucleotides: TGTGCCAGCAGTGCTGAAGGGGAAATGAACACTGAAGCTTTCTTT.

This clonotype was observed at least ten times. In DNA, the CDR3 is TGTGCCAGCAAGATAGGACAGGGGGCGGACGGCTACACCTTC. This codes for CASKIGQGADGYTF. This chain connects TRBV2 to TRBJ1-2, with 11 bases aligning to TRBD1. This CDR3 comprises 14 residues. V trimming: 7 bases; J trimming: 8 bases; junction bases outside the gene matches: 9. Germline CDR1 reads SNHLY; CDR2 reads FYNNEI.

Many counts were recorded for this clonotype. The chain joins TRBV4-3 to TRBJ1-4; D remains unclear. The CDR3 totals 20 residues. Trimming pared 0 bases from V and 1 base from J, leaving 21 bases between. Germline CDR1 and CDR2: LGHNA and YSLEER. The CDR3 is CASSQDSAVHLPVTNEKLFF. As DNA, the CDR3 is TGCGCCAGCAGCCAAGATTCGGCCGTCCACCTCCCTGTAACTAATGAAAAACTGTTTTTT.

This clonotype came up many times. CDR3 DNA sequence: TGTGCCAGCAGCCGTGTAGGGAGGACCTACACCGGGGAGCTGTTTTTT. Amino acids: CASSRVGRTYTGELFF. The chain is built from TRBV14 and TRBJ2-2, with D possibly TRBD2 on 6 matching bases. Germline CDR1 is SGHDN and CDR2 is FVKESK. The CDR3 loop spans 16 amino acids. V was trimmed by 4 bases and J by 3 bases, leaving 15 bases between them.

This clonotype was counted at least ten times. The V gene is TRBV5-5, the J gene TRBJ1-2; possibly TRBD1 for D (5 bases). The ends were cut back, 3 bases at V and 1 base at J, with 13 bases in the middle. The CDR3 extends over 15 amino acids. The germline gives CDR1 SGHKS, CDR2 YYEKEE (reference sequence). The CDR3 DNA follows: TGTGCCAGCAGCTCCGGGGACTCCATTAACTATGGCTACACCTTC. This sequence encodes CASSSGDSINYGYTF.

This clonotype was detected only a few times. V usage is TRBV20-1 and J usage is TRBJ2-1, with a weak D call TRBD2 (6 bases). V was clipped by 1 base and J by 0 bases, with 16 bases between them. This CDR3 contains 17 residues. Germline CDR1 and CDR2: DFQATT and SNEGSKA (reference sequence). Written as DNA, the CDR3 is TGCAGTGCTAGAGCTGACGCGGGATCAGGCTCCTACAATGAGCAGTTCTTC. This translates into CSARADAGSGSYNEQFF.

In this sample, this clonotype turned up many times. The chain links TRBV7-2 to TRBJ1-1, with 7 bases that match TRBD1. With V trimmed by 5 bases and J by 0 bases, 3 bases remained unmatched. The CDR3 covers 14 residues. Germline loops: CDR1 SGHTA, CDR2 FQGNSA. As DNA, the CDR3 is TGTGCCAGCAGCCGCGACAGGGTGAACACTGAAGCTTTCTTT. Translating gives CASSRDRVNTEAFF.

This clonotype was counted many times. V usage is TRBV6-2 or TRBV6-3 and J usage is TRBJ2-2; no clear D. CDR3 length: 13 amino acids. Trimming shortened V by 1 base and J by 3 bases, and 3 bases separated the two germline ends. CDR1 and CDR2 (germline): MNHEY, SVGEGT. CDR3 DNA: TGTGCCAGCAGTTACTACTACACCGGGGAGCTGTTTTTT. It is translated as CASSYYYTGELFF.

This clonotype was counted between two and nine times. This chain uses TRBV6-6 with TRBJ1-2, with 10 bases fitting TRBD1. The CDR3 runs 15 residues. Germline V gene data show CDR1 as MNHNY and CDR2 as SVGAGI (reference sequence). V gave up 8 bases and J gave up 7 bases; unmatched junction bases: 13. The CDR3 bases are TGTGCCAGCGCCGGGACAGGGGAATTTACTATTGGCTACACCTTC. This sequence encodes CASAGTGEFTIGYTF.

The table lists this clonotype with many counts. The chain recombines TRBV27 with TRBJ2-4; 9 bases map to TRBD2. Per germline, CDR1 MNHEY and CDR2 SMNVEV (reference sequence). The trim removed 5 bases at V and 6 bases at J, leaving 5 bases unmatched. CDR3 length: 14 amino acids. In DNA, the CDR3 is TGTGCCAGCAGTCCTAGCGGGGACTCAAACATTCAGTACTTC. Translation: CASSPSGDSNIQYF.

The genes are TRBV6-2 or TRBV6-3 and TRBJ2-7; tentatively, D is TRBD2 (6 bases). This CDR3 has 14 residues. V shed 6 bases and J shed 3 bases, with 15 bases lying between them. CDR1 MNHEY and CDR2 SVGEGT come from the germline V gene. The CDR3 protein is CASRRTGGNYEQYF. The DNA of the CDR3 is TGTGCCAGCAGGCGGACCGGGGGAAACTACGAGCAGTACTTC.

The table lists this clonotype with a few counts. The chain employs TRBV12-3 or TRBV12-4 and TRBJ1-5, with D perhaps matching TRBD1 (6 bases). The CDR3 loop spans 16 amino acids. V lost 3 bases and J lost 1, with 13 bases in between. The CDR3, as DNA: TGTGCCAGCAGTTTTGGTAGGGGGGAAAGCAATCAGCCCCAGCATTTT. Translated, it gives CASSFGRGESNQPQHF.

In its sample, this clonotype was seen many times. This chain connects TRBV20-1 to TRBJ1-1, with D maybe TRBD1 (6 bases). Germline V gives CDR1 DFQATT, CDR2 SNEGSKA (reference sequence). The CDR3 sequence is 12 residues long. V gave up 3 bases and J gave up 4 bases, with 9 bases separating them. For the CDR3, the DNA is TGCAGTGCTAGGGACAGCGGCACTGAAGCTTTCTTT. Amino acid sequence: CSARDSGTEAFF.